This T cell receptor beta chain was recovered during a study of HIV-infected children after antiretroviral therapy interruption. Looking at the study overall: In continuous treatment, analyzed samples were from weeks 0, 48 and 150. Whole-study results and caveats: The CD45RA+ naive sort may contain some EMRA or stem memory cells. The Gini coefficient of naive CD4+ repertoires rose, returning to baseline by 3 years.

The TCR library was built from RNA with a 3' RACE protocol and unique molecular identifiers. TCRdb re-analysed the 3' RACE reads in MiXCR, keeping a single row per CDR3 protein. The sample holds tens of thousands of distinct CDR3 sequences; around 4.1% are singletons and the top ten take about 0.71%. CDR3 length: 12 residues. Germline loops: CDR1 DFQATT, CDR2 SNEGSKA (reference sequence). Treatment defined: PENTA 11 planned treatment interruption arm or continuous ART arm. As regards this clonotype: As yet, its antigen is unknown.

The sequence came from a pool of human donors with HIV. V usage is TRBV20-1 and J usage is TRBJ2-5, with a tentative D call TRBD1 (5 bases). Sample: CD45RA+ CD4+ T cells from PBMCs, pooled from several time points, taken from a donor given antiretroviral therapy, either interrupted or continuous. Subset in this sample: naive CD4+ CD45RA+ CD45RO- T cells. CDR3 nucleotides: TGCAGCCCATGGACAATCGGAGAGACCCAGTACTTC. Translated, it gives CSPWTIGETQYF.